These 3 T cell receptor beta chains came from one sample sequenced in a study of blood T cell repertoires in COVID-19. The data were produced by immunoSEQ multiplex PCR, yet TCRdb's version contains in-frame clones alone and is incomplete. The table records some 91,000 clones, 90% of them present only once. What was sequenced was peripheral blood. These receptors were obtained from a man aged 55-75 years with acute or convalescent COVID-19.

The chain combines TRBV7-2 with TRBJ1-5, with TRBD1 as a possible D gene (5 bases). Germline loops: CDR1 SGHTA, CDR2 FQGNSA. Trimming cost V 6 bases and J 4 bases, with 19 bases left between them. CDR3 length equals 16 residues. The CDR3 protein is CASSSTATGGNQPQHF. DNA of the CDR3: TGTGCCAGCAGTTCCACGGCCACAGGAGGGAATCAGCCCCAGCATTTT.

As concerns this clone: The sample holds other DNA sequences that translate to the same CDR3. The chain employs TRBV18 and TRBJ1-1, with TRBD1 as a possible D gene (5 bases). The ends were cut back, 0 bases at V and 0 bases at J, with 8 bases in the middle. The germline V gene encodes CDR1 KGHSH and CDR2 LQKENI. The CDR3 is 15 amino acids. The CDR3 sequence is CASSPPGQMNTEAFF. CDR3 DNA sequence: TGTGCCAGCTCACCACCTGGACAAATGAACACTGAAGCTTTCTTT. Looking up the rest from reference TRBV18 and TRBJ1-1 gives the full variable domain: NAGVMQNPRHLVRRRGQEARLRCSPMKGHSHVYWYRQLPEEGLKFMVYLQKENIIDESGMPKERFSAEFPKEGPSILRIQQVVRGDSAAYFCASSPPGQMNTEAFFGQGTRLTVV.

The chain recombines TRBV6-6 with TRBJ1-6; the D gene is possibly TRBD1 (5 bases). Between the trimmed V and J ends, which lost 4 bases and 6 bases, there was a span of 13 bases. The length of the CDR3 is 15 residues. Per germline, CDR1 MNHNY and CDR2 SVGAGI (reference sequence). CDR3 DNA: TGTGCCAGCAGTTCGGACATGGGAGGTAATTCACCCCTCCACTTT. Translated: CASSSDMGGNSPLHF.